These T cell receptor beta chains were read from a single sample in a study of shared clonotypes between healthy human individuals. Libraries were prepared by immunoSEQ multiplex PCR; TCRdb keeps only in-frame clonotypes and omits some of them. Of about 700,000 clones in the sample, about 74% were seen once. The material sequenced was memory CD4+ T cells sorted from blood. The receptors were sampled from a woman between 25 and 40 years old in good health. Each CDR3 is given with its conserved first and last residue. The D gene is left open where the match is weak. A row's size may be missing; if present it is once, few, many or a size class.

v_gene: TRBV6-6; abundance: .; j_gene: TRBJ1-2; d_gene: .; CDR3nt: TGTGCCAGCAGCAGTTTCAACAGGGACGGCTACACCTTC; CDR3aa: CASSSFNRDGYTF
v_gene: TRBV6-5; abundance: once; j_gene: TRBJ2-1; d_gene: .; CDR3nt: TGTGCCAGCGCGGGGTCGGGGCTAGATAGGGATGAGCAGTTCTTC; CDR3aa: CASAGSGLDRDEQFF
v_gene: TRBV27; abundance: .; j_gene: TRBJ2-1; d_gene: .; CDR3nt: TGTGCCAGCAGTCGTGGGGACTTATACAATGAGCAGTTCTTC; CDR3aa: CASSRGDLYNEQFF
v_gene: TRBV28; abundance: many; j_gene: TRBJ2-5; d_gene: .; CDR3nt: TGTGCCAGCAGTCAGACGTATCAAGAGACCCAGTACTTC; CDR3aa: CASSQTYQETQYF
v_gene: TRBV10-3; abundance: .; j_gene: TRBJ2-7; d_gene: .; CDR3nt: TGTGCCATCAGTGACTTGGACGAGCAGTACTTC; CDR3aa: CAISDLDEQYF
v_gene: TRBV5-1; abundance: once; j_gene: TRBJ1-1; d_gene: .; CDR3nt: TGCGCCAGCAGCTTGGGACCGTCATCAGGGCAAGCTTTCTTT; CDR3aa: CASSLGPSSGQAFF
v_gene: TRBV27; abundance: .; j_gene: TRBJ2-3; d_gene: .; CDR3nt: TGTGCCAGCAGGTCTAGGCGGGTACGCACAGATACGCAGTATTTT; CDR3aa: CASRSRRVRTDTQYF
v_gene: TRBV5-1; abundance: few; j_gene: TRBJ2-5; d_gene: TRBD1; CDR3nt: TGCGCCAGCAGCCCCTACGACAGGGACATGAAGACCCAGTACTTC; CDR3aa: CASSPYDRDMKTQYF
v_gene: TRBV14; abundance: .; j_gene: TRBJ2-7; d_gene: .; CDR3nt: TGTGCCAGCAGCCAAGCGGGAGTCCGTGTGGGTGAGCAGTACTTC; CDR3aa: CASSQAGVRVGEQYF
v_gene: TRBV14; abundance: .; j_gene: TRBJ2-5; d_gene: .; CDR3nt: TGTGCCAGCAGCCAGGGGGGAGCGCAAGAGACCCAGTACTTC; CDR3aa: CASSQGGAQETQYF
v_gene: TRBV28; abundance: .; j_gene: TRBJ1-4; d_gene: .; CDR3nt: TGTGCCAGCAGTTTACCTCCCTGGAGAGGGCATAATGAAAAACTGTTTTTT; CDR3aa: CASSLPPWRGHNEKLFF
v_gene: TRBV4-1; abundance: .; j_gene: TRBJ2-7; d_gene: TRBD1; CDR3nt: TGCGCCAGCAGCCGGACAGGGAGTTCATACGAGCAGTACTTC; CDR3aa: CASSRTGSSYEQYF
v_gene: TRBV10-3; abundance: .; j_gene: TRBJ2-1; d_gene: TRBD1; CDR3nt: TGTGCCATCCGCCAGACAGGGTTGTCCTACAATGAGCAGTTCTTC; CDR3aa: CAIRQTGLSYNEQFF
v_gene: TRBV28; abundance: .; j_gene: TRBJ2-1; d_gene: TRBD2; CDR3nt: TGTGCCAGCAGTTCTAGCGGGGCTGAGCAGTTCTTC; CDR3aa: CASSSSGAEQFF
v_gene: TRBV19; abundance: .; j_gene: TRBJ2-5; d_gene: .; CDR3nt: TGTGCCAGCGGGCGGAGAGAAAATGAAGAGACCCAGTACTTC; CDR3aa: CASGRRENEETQYF
v_gene: TRBV11-2; abundance: .; j_gene: TRBJ1-1; d_gene: .; CDR3nt: TGTGCCAGCAGCTGGGAACAGGGAGGTGGGACTGAAGCTTTCTTT; CDR3aa: CASSWEQGGGTEAFF
v_gene: TRBV28; abundance: .; j_gene: TRBJ1-3; d_gene: .; CDR3nt: TGTGCCAGCAGTTCCCCCCACGGCAGGGGCCGAAACACCATATATTTT; CDR3aa: CASSSPHGRGRNTIYF
v_gene: TRBV28; abundance: .; j_gene: TRBJ2-7; d_gene: .; CDR3nt: TGTGCCAGCAGTTTAGGTGACAGACCTACGCAGCAGTACTTC; CDR3aa: CASSLGDRPTQQYF
v_gene: TRBV11-2; abundance: .; j_gene: TRBJ2-2; d_gene: .; CDR3nt: TGTGCCAGCAGCTTAGAATTCACCGGGGAGCTGTTTTTT; CDR3aa: CASSLEFTGELFF
v_gene: TRBV20-1; abundance: .; j_gene: TRBJ2-3; d_gene: .; CDR3nt: TGCAGTGCTACCCAAAATACGCAGTATTTT; CDR3aa: CSATQNTQYF
v_gene: TRBV28; abundance: .; j_gene: TRBJ2-1; d_gene: .; CDR3nt: TGTGCCACCATTAGCGGATCCTACAATGAGCAGTTCTTC; CDR3aa: CATISGSYNEQFF
v_gene: TRBV9; abundance: .; j_gene: TRBJ2-2; d_gene: TRBD2; CDR3nt: TGTGCCAGCAGCGTAACTAGCGGGAGGGCCATGGGCACCGGGGAGCTGTTTTTT; CDR3aa: CASSVTSGRAMGTGELFF
v_gene: TRBV19; abundance: .; j_gene: TRBJ1-5; d_gene: .; CDR3nt: TGTGCCAGTAGTATCATCCAGGGAAGCAATCAGCCCCAGCATTTT; CDR3aa: CASSIIQGSNQPQHF
v_gene: TRBV7-8; abundance: .; j_gene: TRBJ2-7; d_gene: .; CDR3nt: TGTGCCAGCAGCGCCGACAGGAAGAACGAGCAGTACTTC; CDR3aa: CASSADRKNEQYF
v_gene: TRBV5-1; abundance: .; j_gene: TRBJ1-2; d_gene: TRBD1; CDR3nt: TGCGCCAGCAGCCCGGACAGGGTCGGCTATGGCTACACCTTC; CDR3aa: CASSPDRVGYGYTF
v_gene: TRBV28; abundance: few; j_gene: TRBJ1-1; d_gene: .; CDR3nt: TGTGCCAGCAGCAGACAGTTGCAAGCTTTCTTT; CDR3aa: CASSRQLQAFF
v_gene: TRBV7-2; abundance: .; j_gene: TRBJ2-2; d_gene: TRBD2; CDR3nt: TGTGCCAGCAGCCCGGGACTAGCGAGTAACACCGGGGAGCTGTTTTTT; CDR3aa: CASSPGLASNTGELFF
v_gene: TRBV7-6; abundance: few; j_gene: TRBJ2-7; d_gene: .; CDR3nt: TGTGCCAGCAGCTTAGATAAGCAGTACTTC; CDR3aa: CASSLDKQYF
v_gene: TRBV2; abundance: .; j_gene: TRBJ1-6; d_gene: .; CDR3nt: TGTGCCAGCAGTGAATTCGGGAGCTATAATTCACCCCTCCACTTT; CDR3aa: CASSEFGSYNSPLHF
v_gene: TRBV5-6; abundance: .; j_gene: TRBJ2-2; d_gene: .; CDR3nt: TGTGCCAGCAGCTTGTTCGGCGGGGAGCTGTTTTTT; CDR3aa: CASSLFGGELFF
v_gene: TRBV6-5; abundance: once; j_gene: TRBJ2-7; d_gene: .; CDR3nt: TGTGCCAGCGGGGTGGGGCACGTCTACGAGCAGTACTTC; CDR3aa: CASGVGHVYEQYF
v_gene: TRBV15; abundance: few; j_gene: TRBJ2-7; d_gene: .; CDR3nt: TGTGCCACCAGCAGAGAAAGAACTAGCTCGGTCTACGAGCAGTACTTC; CDR3aa: CATSRERTSSVYEQYF
v_gene: TRBV7-8; abundance: .; j_gene: TRBJ1-2; d_gene: .; CDR3nt: TGTGCCAGCAGCTCACTAATAAAACAGGGTACGGCGGGCTACACCTTC; CDR3aa: CASSSLIKQGTAGYTF
v_gene: TRBV15; abundance: once; j_gene: TRBJ1-1; d_gene: TRBD1; CDR3nt: TGTGCCACCAGCAGAGCCAGGGACAGGGGAGCTGAAGCTTTCTTT; CDR3aa: CATSRARDRGAEAFF
v_gene: TRBV10-2; abundance: .; j_gene: TRBJ2-5; d_gene: TRBD2; CDR3nt: TGCGCCAGCAGTGAGACGGGAGGTAGCGGTGGGGAGACCCAGTACTTC; CDR3aa: CASSETGGSGGETQYF
v_gene: TRBV5-1; abundance: .; j_gene: TRBJ2-7; d_gene: TRBD2; CDR3nt: TGCGCCAGCAGTTTAGATAGCGGGATAGCCTACGAGCAGTACTTC; CDR3aa: CASSLDSGIAYEQYF
v_gene: TRBV19; abundance: .; j_gene: TRBJ1-4; d_gene: TRBD1; CDR3nt: TGTGCCAGTAGTCCGACAGGGCCGAATGAAAAACTGTTTTTT; CDR3aa: CASSPTGPNEKLFF
v_gene: TRBV5-1; abundance: .; j_gene: TRBJ2-7; d_gene: TRBD2; CDR3nt: TGCGCCAGCAGCCGGGGGCTAGCGGGAGGAGCCTACGAGCAGTACTTC; CDR3aa: CASSRGLAGGAYEQYF
v_gene: TRBV5-1; abundance: few; j_gene: TRBJ1-1; d_gene: .; CDR3nt: TGCGCCAGCAGCTTGAATTCAGAAGAAGCTTTCTTT; CDR3aa: CASSLNSEEAFF
v_gene: TRBV19; abundance: .; j_gene: TRBJ2-3; d_gene: .; CDR3nt: TGTGCCAGTAGTATAGCCCTAGGCAGCTACACAGATACGCAGTATTTT; CDR3aa: CASSIALGSYTDTQYF
v_gene: TRBV27; abundance: .; j_gene: TRBJ2-1; d_gene: .; CDR3nt: TGTGCCAGCAGTTTAAGGCCCATGGGGCGGGGCGCTGGCTCCTACAATGAGCAGTTCTTC; CDR3aa: CASSLRPMGRGAGSYNEQFF
v_gene: TRBV4-2; abundance: once; j_gene: TRBJ1-4; d_gene: TRBD1; CDR3nt: TGTGCCAGCAGCCAACCTGGAGGGGGCCGAACTCGACTCAATGAAAAACTGTTTTTT; CDR3aa: CASSQPGGGRTRLNEKLFF
v_gene: TRBV5-8; abundance: few; j_gene: TRBJ1-5; d_gene: .; CDR3nt: TGTGCCAGCAGGGCCCGCGGGGCGGGCAATCAGCCCCAGCATTTT; CDR3aa: CASRARGAGNQPQHF
v_gene: TRBV6-7; abundance: once; j_gene: TRBJ2-7; d_gene: TRBD1; CDR3nt: TGTGCCAGCAGTTTCGCCTACACAGGGGGACCTCTATTCGAGCAGTACTTC; CDR3aa: CASSFAYTGGPLFEQYF
v_gene: TRBV7-9; abundance: .; j_gene: TRBJ2-3; d_gene: .; CDR3nt: TGTGCCAGCAGCCATCAGACTAGGTCCCCCATCGATACGCAGTATTTT; CDR3aa: CASSHQTRSPIDTQYF
v_gene: TRBV4-1; abundance: .; j_gene: TRBJ2-3; d_gene: .; CDR3nt: TGCGCCAGCAGCCAAGCACAAGTCGATACGCAGTATTTT; CDR3aa: CASSQAQVDTQYF